Each of the 32 T cell receptor beta chains below was sequenced from the same sample in a study of shared clonotypes between healthy human individuals. The table came from immunoSEQ multiplex PCR; TCRdb's copy has only in-frame clones and leaves some out. The table shows about 1.1 million clones, with about four fifths occurring only once. Sequencing was performed on memory CD4+ T cells from PBMCs. Sample subset: CD45RA-negative fraction. The receptors were sampled from a man between 18 and 29 years old in good health. Some clones in this sample may be carry-over from other donors' samples.

V gene TRBV7-2 combines with J gene TRBJ2-1; 7 positions match TRBD2. The V gene's germline CDR1 is SGHTA and CDR2 FQGNSA. The CDR3 extends over 17 amino acids. J lost 8 bases, V lost 5 bases, and 18 bases had no gene match. CDR3 residues: CASSPTQRASGWHEQFF. The CDR3 DNA sequence: TGTGCCAGCAGCCCTACTCAGAGAGCTAGCGGCTGGCATGAGCAGTTCTTC.

V is TRBV7-3 and J is TRBJ2-7; maybe TRBD2 (6 bases). The CDR3 has 16 amino acids. The V end was cut by 4 bases, the J end by 3 bases, with 19 bases between. CDR1 and CDR2 from the germline V gene are SGHTA and FQGTGA. The CDR3 DNA reads as TGTGCCAGCAGCTACCTGTCCGGTGGAGGGGTCTACGAGCAGTACTTC. Encoded protein: CASSYLSGGGVYEQYF.

The chain links TRBV28 to TRBJ2-6, with 9 bases fitting TRBD1. The V gene end was trimmed by 5 bases and the J gene end by 2 bases; junction bases not matched to a gene: 4. CDR3 length: 16 amino acids. CDR1 is MDHEN, CDR2 SYDVKM, per germline. CDR3 sequence: CASSDRQGAGANVLTF. CDR3 in DNA: TGTGCCAGCAGTGACCGACAGGGGGCTGGGGCCAACGTCCTGACTTTC.

In its sample, this clone was seen once. The chain carries TRBV15 and TRBJ2-1; 9 bases align to TRBD1. This CDR3 has 17 residues. Germline V gene lookup returns CDR1 LNHNV and CDR2 YYDKDF (reference sequence). Unmatched junction bases numbered 6, after V lost 0 bases and J lost 3 bases. The CDR3 sequence: CATSRDLSDRGYNEQFF. The CDR3 DNA reads TGTGCCACCAGCAGAGATTTATCGGACAGGGGCTACAATGAGCAGTTCTTC.

V is TRBV7-9 and J is TRBJ1-2; 8 positions match TRBD1. Germline CDR1 reads SEHNR; CDR2 reads FQNEAQ (reference sequence). The CDR3 totals 13 residues. The V gene end was trimmed by 6 bases and the J gene end by 4 bases; junction bases not matched to a gene: 4. Here the CDR3 DNA reads TGTGCCAGCAGTCAGACAGGGGTCTATGGCTACACCTTC. Amino acid sequence: CASSQTGVYGYTF.

The chain has TRBV28 and TRBJ2-7; D remains unclear. The CDR3 spans 13 residues. V was clipped by 8 bases and J by 4 bases, with 15 bases between them. The germline V gene has CDR1 MDHEN and CDR2 SYDVKM. CDR3 amino acids: CASVEPRRYEQYF. Written as DNA, the CDR3 is TGTGCCAGCGTCGAACCCAGGCGGTACGAGCAGTACTTC.

The V gene is TRBV11-2, the J gene TRBJ2-1; 10 nucleotides line up with TRBD2. With V trimmed by 3 bases and J by 0 bases, 5 bases remained unmatched. The CDR3 has 17 amino acids. Germline V gives CDR1 SGHAT, CDR2 FQNNGV. CDR3 coding DNA: TGTGCCAGCAGCTTCCGGACTAGCGGCGTCTCCTACAATGAGCAGTTCTTC. Translating it yields CASSFRTSGVSYNEQFF.

This chain connects TRBV4-1 to TRBJ2-5; 10 bases agree with TRBD2. J lost 4 bases, V lost 4 bases, and 0 bases had no gene match. This CDR3 is built from 13 residues. Germline CDR1 and CDR2: MGHRA and YSYEKL. This CDR3 is CASSRLAGETQYF. The DNA for the CDR3 is TGCGCCAGCAGCCGACTAGCGGGAGAGACCCAGTACTTC.

This chain's CDR3 is CASSLSSGGFYEQYF. The DNA for the CDR3 is TGTGCCAGCAGTTTATCGTCTGGGGGGTTTTACGAGCAGTACTTC. J is TRBJ2-7 and V is TRBV28, with D possibly matching TRBD2 (6 bases). The germline CDR1 and CDR2 sequences are MDHEN and SYDVKM. Trimming left V 1 base short and J 4 bases short, with 14 bases between. The CDR3 contains 15 residues. The variable domain in full, with the rest retrieved from reference TRBV28 and TRBJ2-7, is DVKVTQSSRYLVKRTGEKVFLECVQDMDHENMFWYRQDPGLGLRLIYFSYDVKMKEKGDIPEGYSVSREKKERFSLILESASTNQTSMYLCASSLSSGGFYEQYFGPGTRLTVT.

The gene calls are TRBV7-2 and TRBJ2-3; 8 bases line up with TRBD2. V lost 1 base to trimming and J lost 5 bases; unmatched junction nucleotides: 5. The CDR3 covers 15 residues. The germline CDR1 and CDR2 sequences are SGHTA and FQGNSA. The CDR3 DNA follows: TGTGCCAGCAGCTTAGAGGGACTAGTAGGAGATACGCAGTATTTT. It specifies CASSLEGLVGDTQYF.

This chain connects TRBV19 to TRBJ2-3; 10 bases are shared with TRBD2. V lost 3 bases, J lost 9 bases, and 18 bases stayed unmatched. The CDR3 runs 18 residues. CDR1 LNHDA and CDR2 SQIVND come from the germline V gene (reference sequence). Here the CDR3 reads CASSIFFSEAGGRYTQYF. In DNA form, the CDR3 reads TGTGCCAGTAGTATTTTCTTTTCCGAAGCGGGAGGGCGGTACACGCAGTATTTT.

The chain joins TRBV7-3 to TRBJ2-2; 7 bases align to TRBD1. The CDR3 sequence is 15 residues long. Germline CDR1 reads SGHTA; CDR2 reads FQGTGA. V lost 1 base, J lost 3 bases, and 2 bases stayed unmatched. CDR3 residues: CASSLIGGYTGELFF. The CDR3 bases are TGTGCCAGCAGCTTAATAGGGGGCTACACCGGGGAGCTGTTTTTT.

The chain couples TRBV9 to TRBJ2-3; tentative D call: TRBD1 (5 bases). The V gene's germline CDR1 is SGDLS and CDR2 YYNGEE. Deletions cut 4 bases from V and 0 bases from J, with 9 bases between. The CDR3 is 14 residues long. The CDR3 spells CASSQRQSTDTQYF. Here the CDR3 DNA reads TGTGCCAGCAGCCAACGACAGAGCACAGATACGCAGTATTTT.

The V and J genes are TRBV29-1 and TRBJ1-1; the D is unclear. The CDR3 is 17 amino acids. The V and J ends lost 4 bases and 5 bases respectively, with 26 bases between them. Germline CDR1 SQVTM, CDR2 ANQGSEA. CDR3 region: CSVAPRERGKGSTEAFF. The CDR3 bases are TGCAGCGTTGCTCCCAGAGAGAGAGGTAAAGGAAGTACTGAAGCTTTCTTT. Combining the CDR3 with reference TRBV29-1 and TRBJ1-1 gives the whole variable domain SAVISQKPSRDICQRGTSLTIQCQVDSQVTMMFWYRQQPGQSLTLIATANQGSEATYESGFVIDKFPISRPNLTFSTLTVSNMSPEDSSIYLCSVAPRERGKGSTEAFFGQGTRLTVV.

V is TRBV7-9 and J is TRBJ2-7; tentative D call: TRBD1 (5 bases). In germline, CDR1 is SEHNR, CDR2 FQNEAQ (reference sequence). Trimming removed 3 bases at V and 2 bases at J, with 8 bases between. This CDR3 contains 13 residues. CDR3 sequence reads: CASSFTRAYEQYF. CDR3 sequence (DNA): TGTGCCAGCAGCTTCACCAGGGCCTACGAGCAGTACTTC.

The rearrangement links TRBV29-1 to TRBJ2-5; D possibly corresponds to TRBD1 (6 bases). Germline V gives CDR1 SQVTM, CDR2 ANQGSEA. The V end lost 7 bases, the J end lost 5 bases, and 8 bases lay between the germline ends. CDR3 length equals 10 residues. The CDR3 DNA is TGCAGCGCAGGGGTGGAGACCCAGTACTTC. Amino acid sequence: CSAGVETQYF.

In DNA form, the CDR3 reads TGTGCCAGCAGCCCGGGCAATGAGCAGTTCTTC. This codes for CASSPGNEQFF. The rearrangement joins TRBV6-5 to TRBJ2-1; D is undetermined. The CDR3 loop spans 11 amino acids. Germline CDR1 and CDR2: MNHEY and SVGAGI. The V end lost 6 bases, the J end lost 6 bases, and 6 bases lay between the germline ends.

The gene calls are TRBV27 and TRBJ2-3; D might be TRBD2 (6 bases). Trimming removed 3 bases from V and 9 bases from J, with 16 bases in between. Per the germline V gene, CDR1 is MNHEY and CDR2 is SMNVEV (reference sequence). This CDR3 region has 14 residues. The CDR3 reads CASSFPAGSATQYF. CDR3 in DNA: TGTGCCAGCAGTTTCCCCGCGGGGTCAGCGACGCAGTATTTT.

The rearrangement uses TRBV6-1 and TRBJ1-2; 8 bases line up with TRBD1. J lost 9 bases, V lost 5 bases, and 11 bases had no gene match. This CDR3 is built from 14 residues. Per the germline V gene, CDR1 is MNHNS and CDR2 is SASEGT. The CDR3 spells CASSYTDRGGSYTF. As DNA, the CDR3 is TGTGCCAGCAGTTATACCGACAGGGGAGGGAGCTACACCTTC.

This clone was observed a handful of times. The rearrangement joins TRBV7-8 to TRBJ2-2; no clear D. The V and J ends lost 6 bases and 1 base respectively, with 12 bases between them. CDR1 SGHVS and CDR2 FQNEAQ come from the germline V gene. There are 15 residues in the CDR3. The CDR3 sequence is CASRPRAVNTGELFF. In nucleotides, the CDR3 is TGTGCCAGCAGACCGCGCGCGGTGAACACCGGGGAGCTGTTTTTT.

This clone was seen a few times. Germline and junction disagree at one end, which may indicate a read error. The rearrangement uses TRBV29-1 and TRBJ1-1; D is possibly TRBD1 (6 bases). This CDR3 has 13 amino acids. Germline CDR1 SQVTM, CDR2 ANQGSEA. CDR3 residues: CSVDYGGGTEALF. The CDR3 nucleotides are TGCAGCGTTGATTATGGTGGGGGCACTGAAGCTCTCTTT.

This clone was observed a single time. The V and J genes are TRBV28 and TRBJ1-3, with 7 bases aligning to TRBD1. Germline V gene sequence: CDR1 MDHEN, CDR2 SYDVKM. The ends lost 7 bases at V and 0 bases at J; junction bases unmatched: 15. This CDR3 comprises 18 residues. CDR3 DNA: TGTGCCAGCACCAAACCAGGGGGGGGGTCCCCCTCTGGAAACACCATATATTTT. Its protein product is CASTKPGGGSPSGNTIYF. Full variable domain (rest looked up from reference TRBV28 and TRBJ1-3): DVKVTQSSRYLVKRTGEKVFLECVQDMDHENMFWYRQDPGLGLRLIYFSYDVKMKEKGDIPEGYSVSREKKERFSLILESASTNQTSMYLCASTKPGGGSPSGNTIYFGEGSWLTVV.

V gene TRBV30 combines with J gene TRBJ1-3; D unclear. Germline-derived CDR1 and CDR2 are GTSNPN and SVGIG (reference sequence). Trimming pared 4 bases from V and 0 bases from J, leaving 10 bases between. CDR3 length equals 14 residues. CDR3 residues: CAWKEQTSGNTIYF. The CDR3 nucleotides read TGTGCCTGGAAAGAACAGACCTCTGGAAACACCATATATTTT.

Regarding this clone: Other nucleotide sequences from this sample produce the same CDR3. The rearrangement uses TRBV30 and TRBJ1-5; no clear D gene. The CDR3 contains 13 residues. The V gene's germline CDR1 is GTSNPN and CDR2 SVGIG (reference sequence). Trimming stripped 4 bases from V and 4 bases from J, with 11 bases between. CDR3 loop: CAWNTNANQPQHF. In DNA, the CDR3 is TGTGCCTGGAATACTAACGCGAATCAGCCCCAGCATTTT.

The rearrangement joins TRBV28 to TRBJ2-5; the D gene is possibly TRBD2 (6 bases). Trimming removed 3 bases at V and 3 bases at J, with 17 bases between. CDR1 and CDR2 from the germline V gene are MDHEN and SYDVKM. The CDR3 length is 16 residues. The CDR3 nucleotides read TGTGCCAGCAGTTTCGGCAGAGGAGGGCGTAAAGAGACCCAGTACTTC. Its protein product is CASSFGRGGRKETQYF.

This chain links TRBV6-5 with TRBJ2-2, with TRBD2 as a possible D gene (5 bases). CDR1 and CDR2 (germline): MNHEY, SVGAGI. CDR3 length: 15 amino acids. Trimming pared 7 bases from V and 4 bases from J, leaving 16 bases between. CDR3 residues: CASTLWPRGTGELFF. The CDR3 DNA follows: TGTGCCAGCACCCTCTGGCCCCGGGGCACCGGGGAGCTGTTTTTT.

Only a few counts were recorded for this clone. The chain employs TRBV30 and TRBJ2-7; a weak D match, TRBD1 (6 bases). The CDR3 is 13 amino acids. Germline loops: CDR1 GTSNPN, CDR2 SVGIG (reference sequence). Trimming left V 3 bases short and J 3 bases short, with 12 bases between. The CDR3 DNA reads as TGTGCCTGGAGGACCCTACAGGGCTACGAGCAGTACTTC. This translates into CAWRTLQGYEQYF.

The J gene is TRBJ2-7, the V gene TRBV10-3; 12 bases line up with TRBD1. The CDR3 loop spans 13 amino acids. The J segment lost 5 bases and the V segment lost 5 bases, leaving 1 base of the junction unmatched. CDR1 is ENHRY, CDR2 SYGVKD, per germline. The CDR3 reads CAISRDRGHEQYF. DNA for the CDR3: TGTGCCATCAGTAGGGACAGGGGGCACGAGCAGTACTTC.

On this clone itself: This specimen includes other DNA sequences encoding the same CDR3. This rearrangement joins TRBV9 to TRBJ2-1, with 10 positions matching TRBD2. Germline CDR1 reads SGDLS; CDR2 reads YYNGEE. The CDR3 has 15 amino acids. After removal of 5 bases from V and 2 bases from J, the junction contained 4 bases not matched to a gene. CDR3 DNA sequence: TGTGCCAGCAGTGAGAGCGGGAGGGCCTACAATGAGCAGTTCTTC. Its protein is CASSESGRAYNEQFF.

This chain links TRBV27 with TRBJ1-5; D ambiguous. There are 15 residues in the CDR3. V was cut by 8 bases and J by 0 bases, with 14 bases left in between. Germline assignment: CDR1 MNHEY and CDR2 SMNVEV (reference sequence). The DNA for the CDR3 is TGTGCCAGCCGGAGCATTGACGGTAGCAATCAGCCCCAGCATTTT. It translates to CASRSIDGSNQPQHF.

The DNA for the CDR3 is TGTGCCTGGAGTGTACCGGAATCCGGAAACACCATATATTTT. Translating it yields CAWSVPESGNTIYF. This rearrangement joins TRBV30 to TRBJ1-3; no firm D call. The CDR3 is 14 residues long. The V end was cut by 0 bases, the J end by 4 bases, with 10 bases between. Germline lookup yields CDR1 GTSNPN and CDR2 SVGIG (reference sequence).

There are a few counts of this clone. This chain connects TRBV6-5 to TRBJ2-2; 8 nucleotides align to TRBD2. This CDR3 spans 16 amino acids. The J segment lost 4 bases and the V segment lost 4 bases, leaving 8 bases of the junction unmatched. Germline V CDR1 and CDR2: MNHEY, SVGAGI. The CDR3 spells CASSFSGGLGTGELFF. The CDR3 region has the DNA TGTGCCAGCAGTTTCTCGGGAGGGCTGGGCACCGGGGAGCTGTTTTTT.